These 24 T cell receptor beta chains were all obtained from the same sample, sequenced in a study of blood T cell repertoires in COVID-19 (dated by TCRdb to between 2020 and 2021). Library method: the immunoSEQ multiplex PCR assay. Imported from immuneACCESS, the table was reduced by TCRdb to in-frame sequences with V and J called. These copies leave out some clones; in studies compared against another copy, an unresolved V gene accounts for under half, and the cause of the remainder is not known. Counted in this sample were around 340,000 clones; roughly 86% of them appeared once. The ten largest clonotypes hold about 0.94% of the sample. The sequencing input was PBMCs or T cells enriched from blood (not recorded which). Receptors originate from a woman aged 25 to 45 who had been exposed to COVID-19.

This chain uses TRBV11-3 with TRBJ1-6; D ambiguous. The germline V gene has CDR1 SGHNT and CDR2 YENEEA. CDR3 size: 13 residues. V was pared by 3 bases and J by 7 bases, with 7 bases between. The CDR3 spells CASSFHGNSPLHF. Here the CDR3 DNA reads TGTGCCAGCAGCTTCCACGGGAATTCACCCCTCCACTTT. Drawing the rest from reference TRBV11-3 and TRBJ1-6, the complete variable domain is EAGVVQSPRYKIIEKKQPVAFWCNPISGHNTLYWYLQNLGQGPELLIRYENEEAVDDSQLPKDRFSAERLKGVDSTLKIQPAELGDSAVYLCASSFHGNSPLHFGNGTRLTVT.

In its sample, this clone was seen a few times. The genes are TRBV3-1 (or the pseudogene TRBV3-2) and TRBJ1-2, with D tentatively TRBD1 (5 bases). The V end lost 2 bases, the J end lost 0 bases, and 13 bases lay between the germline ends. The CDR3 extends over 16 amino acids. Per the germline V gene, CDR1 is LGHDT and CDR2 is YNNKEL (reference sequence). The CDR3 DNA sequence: TGTGCCAGCAGCCAAAGCGGGGCGCGAGCTAACTATGGCTACACCTTC. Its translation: CASSQSGARANYGYTF.

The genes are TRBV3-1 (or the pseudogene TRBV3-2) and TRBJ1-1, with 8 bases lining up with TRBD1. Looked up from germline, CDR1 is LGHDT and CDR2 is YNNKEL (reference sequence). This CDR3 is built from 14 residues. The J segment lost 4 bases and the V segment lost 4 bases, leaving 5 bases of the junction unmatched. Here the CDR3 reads CASSPLDRGTEAFF. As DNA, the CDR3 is TGTGCCAGCAGCCCTCTAGACAGGGGCACTGAAGCTTTCTTT.

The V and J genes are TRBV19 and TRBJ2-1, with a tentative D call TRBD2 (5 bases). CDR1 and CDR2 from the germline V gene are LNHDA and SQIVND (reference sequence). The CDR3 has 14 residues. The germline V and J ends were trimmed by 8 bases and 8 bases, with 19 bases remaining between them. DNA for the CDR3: TGTGCCAGTCGACAATCCCTAGGGAGCGATGAGCAGTTCTTC. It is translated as CASRQSLGSDEQFF. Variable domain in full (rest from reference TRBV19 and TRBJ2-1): DGGITQSPKYLFRKEGQNVTLSCEQNLNHDAMYWYRQDPGQGLRLIYYSQIVNDFQKGDIAEGYSVSREKKESFPLTVTSAQKNPTAFYLCASRQSLGSDEQFFGPGTRLTVL.

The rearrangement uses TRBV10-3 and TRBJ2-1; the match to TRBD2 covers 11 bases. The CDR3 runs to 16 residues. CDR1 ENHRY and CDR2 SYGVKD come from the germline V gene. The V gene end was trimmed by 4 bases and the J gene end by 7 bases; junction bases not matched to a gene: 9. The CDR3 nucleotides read TGTGCCATCAGTGGAACGGGGGGACTAGCGGATAATGAGCAGTTCTTC. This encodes CAISGTGGLADNEQFF.

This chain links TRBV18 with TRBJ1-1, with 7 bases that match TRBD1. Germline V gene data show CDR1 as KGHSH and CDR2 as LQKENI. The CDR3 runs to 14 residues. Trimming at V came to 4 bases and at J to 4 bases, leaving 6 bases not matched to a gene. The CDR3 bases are TGTGCCAGCTCACAGGAACAGGGGACCACTGAAGCTTTCTTT. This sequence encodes CASSQEQGTTEAFF.

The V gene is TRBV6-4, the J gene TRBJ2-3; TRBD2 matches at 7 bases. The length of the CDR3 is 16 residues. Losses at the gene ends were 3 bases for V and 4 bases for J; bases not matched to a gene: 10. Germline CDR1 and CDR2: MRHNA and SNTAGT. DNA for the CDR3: TGTGCCAGCAGTGAGATGTGGGCGGGAGCGCCAGATACGCAGTATTTT. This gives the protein CASSEMWAGAPDTQYF.

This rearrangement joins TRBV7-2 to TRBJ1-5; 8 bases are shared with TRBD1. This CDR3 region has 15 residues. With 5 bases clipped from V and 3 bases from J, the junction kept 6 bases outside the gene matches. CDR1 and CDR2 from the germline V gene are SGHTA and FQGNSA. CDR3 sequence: CASSPSGQVNQPQHF. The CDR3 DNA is TGTGCCAGCAGCCCCTCGGGACAGGTCAATCAGCCCCAGCATTTT.

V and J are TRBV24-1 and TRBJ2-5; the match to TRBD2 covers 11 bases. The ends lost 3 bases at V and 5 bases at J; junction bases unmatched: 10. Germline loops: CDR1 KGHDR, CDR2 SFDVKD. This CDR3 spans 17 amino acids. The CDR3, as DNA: TGTGCCACCAGTGATGCAGGGACTAGCGGAGTTGGGGAGACCCAGTACTTC. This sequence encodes CATSDAGTSGVGETQYF.

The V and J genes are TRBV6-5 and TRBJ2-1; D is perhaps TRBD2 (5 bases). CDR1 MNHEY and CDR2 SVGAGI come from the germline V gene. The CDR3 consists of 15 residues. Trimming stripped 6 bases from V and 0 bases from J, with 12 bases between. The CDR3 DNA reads TGTGCCAGCAGCCTACAAGGGAGCTCCTACAATGAGCAGTTCTTC. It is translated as CASSLQGSSYNEQFF.

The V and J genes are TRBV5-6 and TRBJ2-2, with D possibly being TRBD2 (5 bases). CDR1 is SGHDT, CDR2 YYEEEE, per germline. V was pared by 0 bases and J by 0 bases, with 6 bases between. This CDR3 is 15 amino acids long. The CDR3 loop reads CASSLGGSNTGELFF. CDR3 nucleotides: TGTGCCAGCAGCTTGGGAGGGTCGAACACCGGGGAGCTGTTTTTT.

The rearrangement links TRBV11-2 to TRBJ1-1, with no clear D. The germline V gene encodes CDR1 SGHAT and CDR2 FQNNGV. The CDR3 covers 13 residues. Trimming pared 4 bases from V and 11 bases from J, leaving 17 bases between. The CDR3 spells CASSSVPSGWAFF. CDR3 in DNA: TGTGCCAGCAGCTCGGTACCGTCCGGGTGGGCTTTCTTT.

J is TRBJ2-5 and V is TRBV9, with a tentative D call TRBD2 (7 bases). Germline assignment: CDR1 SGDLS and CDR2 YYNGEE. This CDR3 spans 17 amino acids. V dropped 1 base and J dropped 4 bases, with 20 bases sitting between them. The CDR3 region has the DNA TGTGCCAGCAGCGTATCCTCGGGAGGAGGAGGGGGAGAGACCCAGTACTTC. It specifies CASSVSSGGGGGETQYF.

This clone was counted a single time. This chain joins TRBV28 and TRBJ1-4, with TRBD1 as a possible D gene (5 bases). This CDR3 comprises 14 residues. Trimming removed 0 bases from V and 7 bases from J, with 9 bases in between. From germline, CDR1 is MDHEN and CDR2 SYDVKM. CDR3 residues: CASSLWGGSEKLFF. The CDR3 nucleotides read TGTGCCAGCAGTTTATGGGGGGGGAGTGAAAAACTGTTTTTT.

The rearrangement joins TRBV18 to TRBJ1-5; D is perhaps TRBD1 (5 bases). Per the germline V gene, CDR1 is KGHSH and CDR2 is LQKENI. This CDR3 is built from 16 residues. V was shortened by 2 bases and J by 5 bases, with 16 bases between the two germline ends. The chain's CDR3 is CASSPGAGGGDQPQHF. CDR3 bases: TGTGCCAGCTCACCAGGGGCTGGGGGGGGTGATCAGCCCCAGCATTTT. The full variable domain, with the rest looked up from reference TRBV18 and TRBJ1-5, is NAGVMQNPRHLVRRRGQEARLRCSPMKGHSHVYWYRQLPEEGLKFMVYLQKENIIDESGMPKERFSAEFPKEGPSILRIQQVVRGDSAAYFCASSPGAGGGDQPQHFGDGTRLSIL.

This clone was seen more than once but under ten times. CDR3 protein: CASSTIAQHDYGYTF. As DNA, the CDR3 is TGTGCCAGCAGCACAATAGCTCAACACGACTATGGCTACACCTTC. This chain connects TRBV7-6 to TRBJ1-2; D gene ambiguous. CDR3 length: 15 residues. Germline lookup yields CDR1 SGHVS and CDR2 FNYEAQ. V was shortened by 5 bases and J by 3 bases, with 16 bases between the two germline ends.

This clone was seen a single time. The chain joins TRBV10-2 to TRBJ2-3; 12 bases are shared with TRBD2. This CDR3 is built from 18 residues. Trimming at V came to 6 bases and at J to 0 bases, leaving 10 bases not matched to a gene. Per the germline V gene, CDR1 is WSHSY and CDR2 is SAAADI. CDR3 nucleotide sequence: TGCGCCAGCAGGCCCTGGACTAGCGGGATCCAGAGCACAGATACGCAGTATTTT. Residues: CASRPWTSGIQSTDTQYF.

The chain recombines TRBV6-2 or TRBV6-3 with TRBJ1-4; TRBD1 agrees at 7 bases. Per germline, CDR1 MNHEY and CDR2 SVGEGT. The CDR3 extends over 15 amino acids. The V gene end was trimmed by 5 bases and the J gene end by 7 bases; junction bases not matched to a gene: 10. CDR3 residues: CASSDRQGNPEKLFF. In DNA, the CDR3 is TGTGCCAGCAGTGACCGACAGGGTAACCCTGAAAAACTGTTTTTT.

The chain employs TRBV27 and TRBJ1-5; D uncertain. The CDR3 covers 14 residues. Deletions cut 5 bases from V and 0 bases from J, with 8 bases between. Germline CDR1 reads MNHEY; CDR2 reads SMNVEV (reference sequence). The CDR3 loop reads CASSVASSNQPQHF. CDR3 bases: TGTGCCAGCAGTGTCGCGAGTAGCAATCAGCCCCAGCATTTT.

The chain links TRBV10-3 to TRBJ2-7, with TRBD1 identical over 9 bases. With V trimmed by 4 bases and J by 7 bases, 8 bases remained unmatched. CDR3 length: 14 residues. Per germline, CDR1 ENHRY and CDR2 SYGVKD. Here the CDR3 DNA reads TGTGCCATCAGTGTTGGAGGACAGGGGTATGAGCAGTACTTC. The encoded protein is CAISVGGQGYEQYF.

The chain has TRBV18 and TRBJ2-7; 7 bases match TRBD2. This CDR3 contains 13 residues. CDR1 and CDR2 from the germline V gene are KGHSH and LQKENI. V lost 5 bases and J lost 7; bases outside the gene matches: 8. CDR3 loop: CASSIPGGKEQYF. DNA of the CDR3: TGTGCCAGCTCAATACCGGGAGGAAAGGAGCAGTACTTC.

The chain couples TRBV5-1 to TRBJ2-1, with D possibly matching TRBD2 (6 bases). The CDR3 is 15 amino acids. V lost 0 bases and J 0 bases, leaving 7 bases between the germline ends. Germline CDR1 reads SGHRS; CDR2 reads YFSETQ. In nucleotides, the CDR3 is TGCGCCAGCAGCTTGGACGGGAGCTCCTACAATGAGCAGTTCTTC. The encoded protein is CASSLDGSSYNEQFF.

The CDR3 region is CAWSTGNDQPQHF. The CDR3 DNA is TGTGCCTGGAGTACAGGAAACGATCAGCCCCAGCATTTT. The gene calls are TRBV30 and TRBJ1-5, with D perhaps matching TRBD1 (5 bases). Trimming left V 2 bases short and J 5 bases short, with 10 bases between. Germline assignment: CDR1 GTSNPN and CDR2 SVGIG (reference sequence). This CDR3 spans 13 amino acids.

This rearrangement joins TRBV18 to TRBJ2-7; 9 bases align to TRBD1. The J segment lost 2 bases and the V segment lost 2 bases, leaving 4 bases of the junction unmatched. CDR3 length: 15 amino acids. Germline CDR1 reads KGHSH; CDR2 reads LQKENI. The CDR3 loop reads CASSPRTGVTYEQYF. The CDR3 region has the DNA TGTGCCAGCTCACCAAGGACAGGGGTGACCTACGAGCAGTACTTC.